This T cell receptor beta chain was profiled in a study of CD8 T cells in ankylosing spondylitis. This clonotype has a count of ten or more. From the 5' RACE reads, TCRdb called clonotypes with MiXCR, one entry per CDR3 protein. The sample gives approximately 40,000 distinct CDR3 sequences, about 6.3% of which show up once; about 12% is in the top ten. This CDR3 has 14 residues. V was clipped by 4 bases and J by 5 bases, with 12 bases between them. Looked up from germline, CDR1 is LNHDA and CDR2 is SQIVND (reference sequence). The chain couples TRBV19 to TRBJ2-1; possible D gene TRBD1, 6 bases. This TCR was sampled from a male donor with ankylosing spondylitis or in good health (not recorded which). The sequenced sample consisted of blood, either unsorted or a sorted T cell fraction (not recorded which). The CDR3 DNA reads as TGTGCCAGTAGTACAGGGGCCGGAGACAATGAGCAGTTCTTC. Protein sequence: CASSTGAGDNEQFF.